This T cell receptor (beta chain) was recorded in a study of CD8+CD57+ T cells in acquired aplastic anemia. Study at large: The DNA of sorted CD4+ and CD8+ cells averaged 3.2 ug.

Genomic DNA acted as the template from which TCR beta VDJ combination and CDR3 sequence profiling were carried out. TCRdb independently ran MiXCR on the reads; one entry per CDR3 protein. Of 150,000 to 200,000 distinct CDR3 sequences in the sample, 50% to 75% were seen once. Findings and limits, study-wide: About 29 sequences, all CD8+ CDR3, were shared between patients and controls.

This clonotype was picked up one time. The antigen remains unidentified. The CDR3 is 13 residues long. V dropped 8 bases and J dropped 4; count of bases not matched to a gene: 5. Germline assignment: CDR1 MGHDK and CDR2 SYGVNS. This chain uses TRBV25-1 with TRBJ2-7; 10 bases match TRBD2. The TCR sequence derives from a human donor with severe aplastic anemia or a healthy control (not recorded which). The sequencing sample was made of sorted CD4+, CD8+, or CD8+CD57+ T cells (not recorded which) from PBMCs. CDR3: CASRMGLAYEQYF. As DNA, the CDR3 is TGTGCCAGCCGAATGGGACTAGCGTACGAGCAGTACTTC.